The 22 T cell receptor beta chains presented below share a single source sample, sequenced in a study of cytomegalovirus exposure and HLA in healthy donors (dated by TCRdb to 2016 to 2017). The receptor library was made with the immunoSEQ multiplex PCR assay. Imported from immuneACCESS, the table was reduced by TCRdb to in-frame sequences with V and J called. These copies leave out some clones; in studies compared against another copy, an unresolved V gene accounts for under half, and the cause of the remainder is not known. This sample gives roughly 150,000 clones in total; about 90% of them show up just once. Around a tenth of the sample goes to the ten largest clones. Sequenced: PBMCs. These receptors came from a woman under 30 in good health and CMV-seropositive.

This chain joins TRBV6-1 and TRBJ1-4; TRBD1 might be the D (6 bases). Germline loops: CDR1 MNHNS, CDR2 SASEGT. This CDR3 is built from 13 residues. V was shortened by 3 bases and J by 11 bases, with 13 bases between the two germline ends. This CDR3 is CASSDFRGGKLFF. CDR3 DNA sequence: TGTGCCAGCAGTGATTTCAGGGGCGGCAAACTGTTTTTT.

This clone was recorded only once. The chain is built from TRBV12-5 and TRBJ2-3; 7 nucleotides line up with TRBD2. CDR3 size: 20 residues. Per germline, CDR1 LGHNT and CDR2 FRNRAP. Trimming removed 3 bases from V and 3 bases from J; junction bases left unmatched: 21. CDR3 coding DNA: TGTGCTAGTGGTTTCCTAACGACCACCGGGACCAGCGGGAAAACAGATACGCAGTATTTT. Its translation: CASGFLTTTGTSGKTDTQYF.

This clone was seen a handful of times. The sample holds other DNA sequences that translate to the same CDR3. The chain employs TRBV30 and TRBJ2-1; D call uncertain. The CDR3 is made up of 11 amino acids. CDR1 GTSNPN and CDR2 SVGIG come from the germline V gene (reference sequence). V dropped 1 base and J dropped 5 bases, with 3 bases sitting between them. CDR3 nucleotide sequence: TGTGCCTGGAGTGCTAACAATGAGCAGTTCTTC. Translating it yields CAWSANNEQFF.

The gene calls are TRBV7-2 and TRBJ1-1, with no clear D. CDR3 length equals 15 residues. Trimming removed 2 bases from V and 0 bases from J, with 10 bases in between. Germline CDR1 SGHTA, CDR2 FQGNSA. The CDR3 spells CASSLLAEMNTEAFF. The DNA for the CDR3 is TGTGCCAGCAGCTTACTCGCAGAAATGAACACTGAAGCTTTCTTT.

The V gene is TRBV27, the J gene TRBJ2-3; TRBD2 is a possible D gene (7 bases). V lost 10 bases, J lost 4 bases, and 15 bases lay in between. The CDR3 extends over 13 amino acids. Germline V CDR1 and CDR2: MNHEY, SMNVEV (reference sequence). The CDR3 DNA reads TGTGCCACCAAGGGAGGGGGGCCAGATACGCAGTATTTT. This gives the protein CATKGGGPDTQYF.

The chain links TRBV18 to TRBJ2-1, with TRBD1 matching over 9 bases. CDR3 length: 14 residues. The trim removed 3 bases at V and 4 bases at J, leaving 1 base unmatched. CDR1 and CDR2 from the germline V gene are KGHSH and LQKENI. In DNA, the CDR3 is TGTGCCAGCTCACCCGGGACAGGGTACAATGAGCAGTTCTTC. This translates into CASSPGTGYNEQFF.

The V gene is TRBV4-3, the J gene TRBJ1-2, with D possibly TRBD1 on 5 matching bases. Trimming stripped 0 bases from V and 10 bases from J, with 15 bases between. Per germline, CDR1 LGHNA and CDR2 YSLEER. This CDR3 has 14 amino acids. The chain's CDR3 is CASSQDLQGADYTF. CDR3 nucleotides: TGCGCCAGCAGCCAAGATTTGCAGGGTGCTGACTACACCTTC.

The chain carries TRBV25-1 and TRBJ2-2; 9 nucleotides line up with TRBD1. J lost 6 bases, V lost 2 bases, and 7 bases had no gene match. CDR1 is MGHDK, CDR2 SYGVNS, per germline. The CDR3 loop spans 16 amino acids. The CDR3: CASSEKGTGNAGELFF. In nucleotides, the CDR3 is TGTGCCAGCAGTGAAAAAGGGACAGGGAATGCCGGGGAGCTGTTTTTT.

J is TRBJ2-1 and V is TRBV10-3; D gene unclear. V was cut by 2 bases and J by 8 bases, with 16 bases left in between. This CDR3 has 15 residues. Germline V gene sequence: CDR1 ENHRY, CDR2 SYGVKD. CDR3 in amino acids: CAISEVSNTFDEQFF. The CDR3, as DNA: TGTGCCATCAGTGAGGTTAGCAACACCTTCGATGAGCAGTTCTTC.

The chain recombines TRBV7-3 with TRBJ2-1, with 9 bases matching TRBD2. There are 15 residues in the CDR3. Germline V lookup: CDR1 SGHTA, CDR2 FQGTGA. Trimming at V came to 4 bases and at J to 6 bases, leaving 7 bases not matched to a gene. CDR3 nucleotides: TGTGCCAGCAGCTCTAGCGGGACGAAGGGCAATGAGCAGTTCTTC. Amino acid sequence: CASSSSGTKGNEQFF.

This rearrangement joins TRBV5-1 to TRBJ2-3; TRBD2 matches at 11 bases. Germline CDR1 SGHRS, CDR2 YFSETQ. The CDR3 sequence is 16 residues long. V shed 4 bases, J shed 2 bases, and the junction held 6 bases outside the gene matches. The DNA for the CDR3 is TGCGCCAGCAGCCTGGGACTAGCGGAGGTCACAGATACGCAGTATTTT. Translated, it gives CASSLGLAEVTDTQYF.

The chain couples TRBV30 to TRBJ2-4, with 7 positions matching TRBD1. J was trimmed by 6 bases and V by 8 bases; bases with no gene match: 13. This CDR3 contains 14 residues. CDR1 is GTSNPN, CDR2 SVGIG, per germline (reference sequence). The CDR3 DNA follows: TGTGCCCGAACTCAAGGGGGCGACGGAAACATTCAGTACTTC. This sequence encodes CARTQGGDGNIQYF.

The chain is built from TRBV30 and TRBJ1-4; D remains ambiguous. V was shortened by 2 bases and J by 5 bases, with 9 bases between the two germline ends. CDR3 length: 13 residues. Germline CDR1 GTSNPN, CDR2 SVGIG (reference sequence). DNA of the CDR3: TGTGCCTGGAGTCGAAGTAGCAATGAAAAACTGTTTTTT. Translation gives CAWSRSSNEKLFF.

The V and J genes are TRBV21-1 and TRBJ2-7; no check of the table's D call, TRBD1, against the DNA was made. TRBV21-1 corresponds to a pseudogene. The CDR3 loop spans 16 amino acids. The CDR3 DNA is TGTGCCAGCAGCAAAAGCGGGACAGGGGAAACCTACGAGCAGTACTTC. Translated, it gives CASSKSGTGETYEQYF.

The rearrangement uses TRBV19 and TRBJ1-2, with a weak D call TRBD1 (6 bases). This CDR3 spans 14 amino acids. The V gene lost 1 base and the J gene lost 4 bases, with 10 bases spanning the gap. Germline V gene lookup returns CDR1 LNHDA and CDR2 SQIVND (reference sequence). The CDR3 DNA follows: TGTGCCAGTAGTATAGCGGACAGCCGCTATGGCTACACCTTC. Translated, it gives CASSIADSRYGYTF. Drawing the rest from reference TRBV19 and TRBJ1-2, the complete variable domain is DGGITQSPKYLFRKEGQNVTLSCEQNLNHDAMYWYRQDPGQGLRLIYYSQIVNDFQKGDIAEGYSVSREKKESFPLTVTSAQKNPTAFYLCASSIADSRYGYTFGSGTRLTVV.

V gene TRBV28 combines with J gene TRBJ2-3; possible D gene TRBD2, 6 bases. Trimming shortened V by 8 bases and J by 0 bases, and 27 bases separated the two germline ends. From germline, CDR1 is MDHEN and CDR2 SYDVKM. The CDR3 extends over 19 amino acids. The CDR3: CASSAISGLTDESTDTQYF. The DNA of the CDR3 is TGTGCCAGCTCGGCGATTAGCGGCCTTACGGACGAGAGCACAGATACGCAGTATTTT. The variable domain in full, with the rest retrieved from reference TRBV28 and TRBJ2-3, is DVKVTQSSRYLVKRTGEKVFLECVQDMDHENMFWYRQDPGLGLRLIYFSYDVKMKEKGDIPEGYSVSREKKERFSLILESASTNQTSMYLCASSAISGLTDESTDTQYFGPGTRLTVL.

The rearrangement joins TRBV11-3 to TRBJ2-5; 12 bases match TRBD2. V was clipped by 5 bases and J by 3 bases; unmatched bases: 7. Germline V gene lookup returns CDR1 SGHNT and CDR2 YENEEA. The CDR3 extends over 16 amino acids. The CDR3 is CASSLGLAGREETQYF. DNA of the CDR3: TGTGCCAGCAGCCTCGGACTAGCGGGAAGGGAAGAGACCCAGTACTTC.

This clone was observed a single time. This chain links TRBV28 with TRBJ2-7; D possibly corresponds to TRBD1 (5 bases). From germline, CDR1 is MDHEN and CDR2 SYDVKM. V was pared by 1 base and J by 2 bases, with 12 bases between. CDR3 length equals 15 residues. The CDR3 region is CASSLSPTVTYEQYF. As DNA, the CDR3 is TGTGCCAGCAGTTTATCGCCGACAGTCACCTACGAGCAGTACTTC.

This clone was seen only a few times. The gene calls are TRBV18 and TRBJ2-7; 8 bases align to TRBD1. Trimming removed 2 bases from V and 6 bases from J; junction bases left unmatched: 6. This CDR3 is 14 amino acids long. Germline V gives CDR1 KGHSH, CDR2 LQKENI. The CDR3 sequence: CASSPMTGASEQYF. CDR3 coding DNA: TGTGCCAGCTCACCAATGACAGGGGCCAGCGAGCAGTACTTC.

This chain joins TRBV4-3 and TRBJ1-1; weak D call: TRBD1 (5 bases). This CDR3 has 14 residues. Germline CDR1 LGHNA, CDR2 YSLEER. V dropped 3 bases and J dropped 0 bases, with 8 bases sitting between them. The CDR3 here is CASSQGLMNTEAFF. DNA for the CDR3: TGCGCCAGCAGCCAGGGACTCATGAACACTGAAGCTTTCTTT.

The chain uses TRBV6-1 and TRBJ2-7; 8 bases are shared with TRBD2. Germline V gives CDR1 MNHNS, CDR2 SASEGT. V was pared by 6 bases and J by 6 bases, with 10 bases of the junction left unmatched. The CDR3 has 14 amino acids. DNA of the CDR3: TGTGCCAGCAGCCCGCGGGGGGAGGCGCTCGAGCAGTACTTC. Translation gives CASSPRGEALEQYF.

The J gene is TRBJ1-1, the V gene TRBV6-5; a weak D match, TRBD1 (5 bases). The CDR3 is 13 residues long. CDR1 is MNHEY, CDR2 SVGAGI, per germline. The V end was cut by 2 bases, the J end by 8 bases, with 12 bases between. The CDR3, as DNA: TGTGCCAGCAGTTACGCGAGAAGGGGAGAAGCTTTCTTT. Its protein product is CASSYARRGEAFF.